Below, 8 T cell receptor beta chains from the same sample are listed, as sequenced in a study of long-term antiretroviral therapy in people with HIV. The authors ran the immunoSEQ assay, v3.0, at survey level. Assay used: immunoSEQ multiplex PCR; TCRdb lists only in-frame clones, some missing. The sample holds 20,000 to 25,000 clones; roughly 76% are singletons and the top ten take 12%. Sequenced material: unsorted PBMCs, taken less than 1.8 years before starting antiretroviral therapy. These receptors all come from a woman aged 40 to 50 with HIV.

This chain links TRBV6-5 with TRBJ2-1, with unresolved D. The germline CDR1 and CDR2 sequences are MNHEY and SVGAGI. Between the trimmed V and J ends, which lost 0 bases and 5 bases, there was a span of 8 bases. The CDR3 has 14 residues. CDR3 nucleotides: TGTGCCAGCAGTTACTCGGATGAGGACAATGAGCAGTTCTTC. As protein: CASSYSDEDNEQFF.

The chain combines TRBV29-1 with TRBJ1-2; D is unresolved. Germline V gives CDR1 SQVTM, CDR2 ANQGSEA. The ends were cut back, 2 bases at V and 3 bases at J, with 10 bases in the middle. The CDR3 is 13 amino acids. CDR3 in amino acids: CSVETPKDYGYTF. CDR3 DNA: TGCAGCGTTGAAACCCCGAAAGACTATGGCTACACCTTC.

V usage is TRBV5-4 and J usage is TRBJ2-6, with D possibly matching TRBD2 (6 bases). Trimming cost V 3 bases and J 0 bases, with 10 bases left between them. CDR1 is SGHNT, CDR2 YYREEE, per germline (reference sequence). The CDR3 has 16 amino acids. The chain's CDR3 is CASSSGLVSGANVLTF. For the CDR3, the DNA is TGTGCCAGCAGCTCGGGACTGGTCTCTGGGGCCAACGTCCTGACTTTC.

The genes are TRBV6-5 and TRBJ2-7; tentative D call: TRBD2 (5 bases). CDR3 length: 15 amino acids. The germline V gene has CDR1 MNHEY and CDR2 SVGAGI. V was cut by 0 bases and J by 0 bases, with 9 bases left in between. For the CDR3, the DNA is TGTGCCAGCAGTTACTCGAGCGGTAGCTCCTACGAGCAGTACTTC. Translated, it gives CASSYSSGSSYEQYF.

The genes are TRBV29-1 and TRBJ1-3; D is perhaps TRBD1 (6 bases). Germline V lookup: CDR1 SQVTM, CDR2 ANQGSEA. V was clipped by 6 bases and J by 8 bases, with 20 bases between them. This CDR3 is 14 amino acids long. In DNA form, the CDR3 reads TGCAGCGTCGCCTTGCAGGGGAGGTGGGACACCATATATTTT. Its protein product is CSVALQGRWDTIYF.

The CDR3 nucleotides read TGTGCCAGCAGCTCACGGAACCTTTTCGACTATGGCTACACCTTC. This sequence encodes CASSSRNLFDYGYTF. The chain links TRBV11-2 to TRBJ1-2; D is undetermined. The CDR3 loop spans 15 amino acids. Germline CDR1 reads SGHAT; CDR2 reads FQNNGV. V lost 4 bases and J lost 3, with 15 bases in between.

The chain carries TRBV4-3 and TRBJ2-7; maybe TRBD2 (5 bases). The V gene lost 1 base and the J gene lost 7 bases, with 20 bases spanning the gap. The CDR3 contains 16 residues. In germline, CDR1 is LGHNA, CDR2 YSLEER. CDR3 in DNA: TGCGCCAGCAGCCAAGCGGATCGGCGGACTTTCGGGGAGCAGTACTTC. Encoded protein: CASSQADRRTFGEQYF.

V is TRBV25-1 and J is TRBJ2-5, with D possibly being TRBD1 or TRBD2 (6 bases each). There are 13 residues in the CDR3. Trimming left V 4 bases short and J 5 bases short, with 11 bases between. Germline V gives CDR1 MGHDK, CDR2 SYGVNS. The DNA for the CDR3 is TGTGCCAGCAGTGGTCAGGGGAGGGAGACCCAGTACTTC. Translated: CASSGQGRETQYF.